The 3 T cell receptor beta chains below were found in one sample sequenced in a study of shared clonotypes between healthy human individuals. CD45RO negativity and positive selection for CCR7 defined naive CD8 cells, a population that excluded terminally differentiated effector memory CD45RA+ cells. Assay used: immunoSEQ multiplex PCR; TCRdb lists only in-frame clones, some missing. The sample has about 1.9 million clones, 93% seen once; the top ten hold 1.5% to 2%. The material sequenced was naive CD8+ T cells from PBMCs. These receptors were obtained from a man between 18 and 29 years old in good health. Some clones in this sample may be carry-over from other donors' samples.

CDR3 region: CASSLGTGGAYEQYF. The DNA for the CDR3 is TGTGCCAGCAGCTTGGGGACCGGGGGAGCGTACGAGCAGTACTTC. The chain recombines TRBV5-5 with TRBJ2-7, with D tentatively TRBD2 (6 bases). The V gene's germline CDR1 is SGHKS and CDR2 YYEKEE (reference sequence). This CDR3 contains 15 residues. V gave up 0 bases and J gave up 4 bases, with 14 bases separating them.

V and J are TRBV10-2 and TRBJ2-5, with unresolved D. The CDR3 covers 17 residues. Trimming took 0 bases from V and 1 from J, leaving 15 bases between them. CDR1 is WSHSY and CDR2 is SAAADI in the germline V gene. The CDR3: CASSESISLSIQETQYF. The CDR3 nucleotides are TGCGCCAGCAGTGAGTCGATATCCCTAAGCATCCAAGAGACCCAGTACTTC.

This clone has only one observation. The rearrangement uses TRBV27 and TRBJ2-7, with D maybe TRBD1 (5 bases). The CDR3 is 15 amino acids. The V and J ends lost 2 bases and 5 bases respectively, with 16 bases between them. Germline CDR1 is MNHEY and CDR2 is SMNVEV (reference sequence). CDR3 nucleotides: TGTGCCAGCAGTTTAGGGGCAGTACCTACCCACGAGCAGTACTTC. Its translation: CASSLGAVPTHEQYF.